This is a list of T cell receptor beta chains from one sample in a study of radiotherapy plus CTLA-4 blockade in lung cancer. TCRdb's table, derived via immunoSEQ multiplex PCR, lists solely in-frame clones and lacks some. The table lists 35,000 to 45,000 clones, around 85% of them singletons. Sequences were derived from peripheral blood, sampled from a patient treated with radiotherapy plus ipilimumab. These receptors were collected from a human donor with non-small cell lung cancer who had stable disease on radiotherapy plus ipilimumab. Each CDR3 is given with its conserved first and last residue. D genes are given only for firm matches. Not all rows give a size; the values are once, few, many and, for expanded clones, a class.

CDR3aa	CDR3nt	v_gene	d_gene	abundance	j_gene
CASSSQGSNTEAFF	TGCGCCAGCAGCTCCCAGGGGTCGAACACTGAAGCTTTCTTT	TRBV5-1	-	-	TRBJ1-1
CASRLGPGQKYEQYF	TGTGCCAGCAGATTAGGGCCGGGACAGAAGTACGAGCAGTACTTC	TRBV7-3	TRBD1	-	TRBJ2-7
CASSREDSSYNEQFF	TGCGCCAGCAGCCGGGAGGATAGCTCCTACAATGAGCAGTTCTTC	TRBV4-3	-	-	TRBJ2-1
CASNHRSYNEQFF	TGTGCCAGCAACCATAGATCCTACAATGAGCAGTTCTTC	TRBV7-8	-	-	TRBJ2-1
CASSIWGVNSNQPQHF	TGTGCCAGTAGTATTTGGGGGGTAAATAGCAATCAGCCCCAGCATTTT	TRBV19	-	-	TRBJ1-5
CAWSRDRASGNTIYF	TGTGCCTGGAGTCGGGACAGGGCCTCTGGAAACACCATATATTTT	TRBV30	TRBD1	once	TRBJ1-3
CASSLAGQGSTGYTF	TGTGCCAGCAGCTTAGCCGGACAGGGTTCCACTGGCTACACCTTC	TRBV7-2	TRBD1	-	TRBJ1-2
CASSRANLPGLAGVSYEQYF	TGCGCCAGCAGCCGGGCGAACCTTCCGGGACTAGCGGGAGTTAGCTACGAGCAGTACTTC	TRBV4-3	TRBD2	-	TRBJ2-7
CASSFGDIRYGYTF	TGTGCCAGCAGCTTTGGGGACATTCGATATGGCTACACCTTC	TRBV5-4	-	-	TRBJ1-2
CASSVGGSGRGSWDEQFF	TGTGCCAGCAGCGTAGGCGGTAGCGGGAGGGGAAGTTGGGATGAGCAGTTCTTC	TRBV9	TRBD2	-	TRBJ2-1
CASSDSGTSNEQFF	TGTGCCAGCAGTGATTCCGGGACTAGCAATGAGCAGTTCTTC	TRBV6-4	TRBD2	-	TRBJ2-1
CASSPWGGRNTGELFF	TGTGCCAGCAGTCCTTGGGGCGGGAGGAACACCGGGGAGCTGTTTTTT	TRBV14	TRBD2	-	TRBJ2-2
CASRQGVIGELFF	TGTGCCAGCAGGCAGGGGGTGATCGGGGAGCTGTTTTTT	TRBV7-3	TRBD1	-	TRBJ2-2
CATRETGASYEQYF	TGTGCCACACGAGAGACAGGGGCTTCCTACGAGCAGTACTTC	TRBV28	TRBD1	-	TRBJ2-7
CASSQYLAGAGGLNYEQYF	TGCGCCAGCAGCCAATACCTAGCGGGAGCGGGAGGACTAAACTACGAGCAGTACTTC	TRBV4-1	TRBD2	-	TRBJ2-7
CTSSPPSGSGEQYF	TGCACCAGCAGCCCCCCTAGCGGGAGTGGCGAGCAGTACTTC	TRBV1	-	-	TRBJ2-7
CSVEGLAGSYEQYF	TGCAGCGTTGAAGGACTGGCGGGAAGCTACGAGCAGTACTTC	TRBV29-1	-	-	TRBJ2-7
CAISRLAESYNEQFF	TGTGCCATCAGCAGACTAGCGGAGTCCTACAATGAGCAGTTCTTC	TRBV10-3	TRBD2	-	TRBJ2-1
CASSLGRGEDEQYF	TGTGCCAGCAGCTTAGGCAGGGGCGAGGACGAGCAGTACTTC	TRBV11-3	-	-	TRBJ2-7
CASSRAGTGGQYGYTF	TGCGCCAGCAGCCGAGCCGGGACAGGGGGGCAGTATGGCTACACCTTC	TRBV4-1	TRBD1	-	TRBJ1-2
CASSLLSRGSLYEQYF	TGTGCCAGCTCACTTTTGTCTAGGGGTTCGCTCTACGAGCAGTACTTC	TRBV18	-	-	TRBJ2-7
CASSRLAGGDTGELFF	TGTGCCAGCAGTCGACTAGCGGGAGGCGACACCGGGGAGCTGTTTTTT	TRBV5-4	TRBD2	-	TRBJ2-2
CASSTPPAGGNTEAFF	TGTGCCAGTAGTACGCCTCCGGCAGGGGGTAACACTGAAGCTTTCTTT	TRBV19	TRBD1	-	TRBJ1-1
CASTVAGDTTDTQYF	TGCGCCAGCACCGTAGCGGGAGATACCACAGATACGCAGTATTTT	TRBV5-1	TRBD2	-	TRBJ2-3
CAISKLTGQGSAYEQYF	TGTGCCATCAGTAAATTAACAGGGCAAGGTAGCGCCTACGAGCAGTACTTC	TRBV10-3	-	-	TRBJ2-7
CASTVAPNTGELFF	TGTGCCAGCACCGTAGCTCCGAACACCGGGGAGCTGTTTTTT	TRBV9	-	-	TRBJ2-2
CASSLVAEGGVYGYTF	TGTGCCAGCAGTTTAGTAGCGGAGGGGGGGGTCTATGGCTACACCTTC	TRBV28	-	once	TRBJ1-2
CASLQDHNQPQHF	TGTGCCAGCCTACAGGACCATAATCAGCCCCAGCATTTT	TRBV19	-	-	TRBJ1-5
CATASGGNYGYTF	TGTGCCACAGCCTCGGGGGGGAACTATGGCTACACCTTC	TRBV28	-	-	TRBJ1-2